This is a list of T cell receptor beta chains from one sample in a study of cytomegalovirus exposure and HLA in healthy donors. Using immunoSEQ multiplex PCR, the repertoire was profiled, and TCRdb retains in-frame clones only, with some absent. The sample lists roughly 120,000 clones, roughly 83% seen once, with roughly 4.3% in the top ten. Sequenced: PBMCs. The origin of the receptors is a man aged 25 to 40 in good health and CMV-seropositive. Each CDR3 is given with its conserved first and last residue.

cdr3_length j_call v_call cdr3_aa
14 TRBJ1-2 TRBV4-3 CASSRQGSVGGYTF
15 TRBJ2-7 TRBV18 CASSPLTGGSYEQYF
13 TRBJ2-1 TRBV14 CASGGGSYNEQFF
15 TRBJ1-2 TRBV19 CASSSPGGAHYGYTF
15 TRBJ2-2 TRBV2 CASSVAGGLPGELFF
15 TRBJ2-1 TRBV6-5 CASRKQGGELNERFF
15 TRBJ1-1 TRBV5-1 CASSLGTTGLTEAFF
16 TRBJ2-3 TRBV27 CASSPPGQGRTDTQYF
12 TRBJ2-5 TRBV5-1 CASSLGVETQYF
16 TRBJ1-1 TRBV27 CASRIYGRTPNTEAFF
14 TRBJ2-3 TRBV9 CASSVAPQGLAQYF
13 TRBJ2-7 TRBV5-4 CASQRDWDYEQYF
14 TRBJ1-1 TRBV5-6 CASSLTGLNTEAFF
13 TRBJ2-7 TRBV7-8 CASSLVQTYEQYF
13 TRBJ2-5 TRBV2 CASSGLVGETQYF
15 TRBJ2-1 TRBV15 CATSREIADYNEQFF
15 TRBJ2-7 TRBV2 CASRATSGGALEQYF
16 TRBJ2-7 TRBV28 CASSSPGTGTFYEQYF
13 TRBJ2-1 TRBV28 CASSRTVADEQFF
15 TRBJ2-4 TRBV19 CATSLGPAGRNIQYF
15 TRBJ2-5 TRBV6-5 CASRPGTGVLETQYF
16 TRBJ2-3 TRBV11-3 CASSLGSGIYPDTQYF
14 TRBJ2-5 TRBV7-9 CASSIRTSQETQYF
14 TRBJ2-3 TRBV19 CATTGTSRSDTQYF
14 TRBJ2-1 TRBV6-5 CASSFRDIYNEQFF
12 TRBJ2-3 TRBV7-6 CASSSSTDTQYF
14 TRBJ1-2 TRBV30 CAWSAYRAFYGYTF
17 TRBJ2-2 TRBV28 CASSLRPGQGGTGELFF
14 TRBJ2-2 TRBV7-3 CASSLTTGAGELFF
15 . TRBV11-2 CASSIGTGSSYEQYF
15 TRBJ2-5 TRBV7-2 CASSPWTGHQETQYF
16 TRBJ2-3 TRBV5-1 CASRTTSGSLGDTQYF
16 TRBJ2-1 TRBV5-1 CASSFRGDRGGNEQFF
18 TRBJ2-1 TRBV18 CASSRQIAGEISYNEQFF
14 TRBJ1-1 TRBV6-6 CASSYNRLNTEAFF
15 TRBJ1-1 TRBV29-1 CSVPGQGAWNTEAFF
16 TRBJ1-1 TRBV11-3 CASSLRLRRSNTEAFF
12 TRBJ2-5 TRBV5-1 CASSFERETQYF
13 TRBJ2-3 TRBV4-1 CASSLDREDTQYF
15 TRBJ2-1 TRBV7-8 CASLPSAGVNDEQFF
15 TRBJ2-5 TRBV11-2 CASSSRLQRQETQYF